The entry below gives a single T cell receptor beta chain sequence along with its context. The antigen is not known. The sample originates from a study of Ad26.COV2.S vaccination and SARS-CoV-2 variants. Study-wide points: Relative to placebo recipients, vaccine recipients exhibited elevated spike-specific TCR breadth. Vaccinated and placebo-treated recipients had similar non-spike TCR breadth.

Treatment indicated: over 15 received Ad26.COV2.S at low or high dose, single or two shots; a few received placebo; per-sample allocation not given. Sampling happened 63 days after the first vaccine or placebo injection. V lost 0 bases to trimming and J lost 2 bases; unmatched junction nucleotides: 3. Germline V gives CDR1 LNHNV, CDR2 YYDKDF (reference sequence). This CDR3 contains 15 residues. TCRdb keeps only in-frame clones here, not all; method: immunoSEQ multiplex PCR. The sample lists some 290,000 clones, around 84% occurring once. The chain is built from TRBV15 and TRBJ1-2; 7 bases agree with TRBD1. This clonotype was obtained from a person aged 18-65 years who received the Ad26.COV2.S COVID-19 vaccine or a placebo. Sequencing used peripheral blood, obtained in a trial of Ad26.COV2.S vaccine versus placebo. The CDR3: CATSRDKGQNYGYTF. As DNA, the CDR3 is TGTGCCACCAGCAGAGATAAGGGACAGAACTATGGCTACACCTTC.